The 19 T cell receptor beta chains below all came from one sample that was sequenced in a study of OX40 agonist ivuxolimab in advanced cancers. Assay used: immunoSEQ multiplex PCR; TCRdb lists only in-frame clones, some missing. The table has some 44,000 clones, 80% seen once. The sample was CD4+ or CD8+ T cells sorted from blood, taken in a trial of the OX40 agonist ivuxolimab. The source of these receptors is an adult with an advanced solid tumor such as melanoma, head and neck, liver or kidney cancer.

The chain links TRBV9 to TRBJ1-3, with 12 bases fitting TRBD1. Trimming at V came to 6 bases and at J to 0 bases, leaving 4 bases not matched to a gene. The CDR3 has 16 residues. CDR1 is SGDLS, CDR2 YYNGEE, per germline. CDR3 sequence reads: CASTRDRGLSGNTIYF. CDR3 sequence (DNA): TGTGCCAGCACCCGGGACAGGGGGCTCTCTGGAAACACCATATATTTT.

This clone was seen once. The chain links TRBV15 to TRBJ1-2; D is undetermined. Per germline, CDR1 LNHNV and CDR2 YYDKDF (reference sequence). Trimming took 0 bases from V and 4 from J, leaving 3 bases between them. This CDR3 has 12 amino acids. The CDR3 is CATSRDSYGYTF. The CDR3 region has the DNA TGTGCCACCAGCAGAGACAGCTATGGCTACACCTTC.

DNA for the CDR3: TGTGCCAGCAGCTTAGTGGGAGGGCCCGCCCAGACCCAGTACTTC. As protein: CASSLVGGPAQTQYF. The chain combines TRBV7-9 with TRBJ2-5, with 7 bases aligning to TRBD2. Trimming took 1 base from V and 6 from J; bases not matched to a gene: 8. The germline gives CDR1 SEHNR, CDR2 FQNEAQ (reference sequence). The CDR3 runs 15 residues.

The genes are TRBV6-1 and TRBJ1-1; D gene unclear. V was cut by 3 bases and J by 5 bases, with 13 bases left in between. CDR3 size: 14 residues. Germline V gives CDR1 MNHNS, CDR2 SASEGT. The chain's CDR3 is CASSELGGRTEAFF. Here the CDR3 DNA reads TGTGCCAGCAGTGAGCTGGGTGGTCGGACTGAAGCTTTCTTT.

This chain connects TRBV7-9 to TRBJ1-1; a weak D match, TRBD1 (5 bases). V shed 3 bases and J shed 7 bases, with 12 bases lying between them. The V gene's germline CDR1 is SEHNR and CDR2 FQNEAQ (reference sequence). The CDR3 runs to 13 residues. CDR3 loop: CASSLTARFEAFF. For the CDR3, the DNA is TGTGCCAGCAGCTTGACAGCCAGGTTTGAAGCTTTCTTT.

In nucleotides, the CDR3 is TGTGCCAGCTCACCAGTATCAGGGATCGAAGATACGCAGTATTTT. Its protein is CASSPVSGIEDTQYF. This chain uses TRBV18 with TRBJ2-3; TRBD1 might be the D (5 bases). CDR1 is KGHSH and CDR2 is LQKENI in the germline V gene. There are 15 residues in the CDR3. V lost 2 bases to trimming and J lost 5 bases, with 14 bases between them.

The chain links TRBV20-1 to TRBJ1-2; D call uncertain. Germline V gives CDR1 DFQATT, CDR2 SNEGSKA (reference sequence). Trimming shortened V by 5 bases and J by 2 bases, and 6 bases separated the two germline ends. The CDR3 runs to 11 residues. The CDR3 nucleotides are TGCAGTGCTGCCCCCAACTATGGCTACACCTTC. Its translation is CSAAPNYGYTF.

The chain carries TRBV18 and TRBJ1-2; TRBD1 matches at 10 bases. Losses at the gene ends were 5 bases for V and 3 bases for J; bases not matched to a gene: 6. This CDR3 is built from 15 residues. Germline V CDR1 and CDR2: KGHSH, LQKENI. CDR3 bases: TGTGCCAGCTCAAAACGACAGGGGGCGGACTATGGCTACACCTTC. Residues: CASSKRQGADYGYTF.

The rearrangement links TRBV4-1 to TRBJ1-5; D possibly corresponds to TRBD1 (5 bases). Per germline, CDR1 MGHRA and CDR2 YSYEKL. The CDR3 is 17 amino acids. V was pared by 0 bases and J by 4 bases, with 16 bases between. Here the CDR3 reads CASSQDFGGAQNQPQHF. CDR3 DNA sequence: TGCGCCAGCAGCCAAGATTTCGGGGGAGCGCAAAATCAGCCCCAGCATTTT.

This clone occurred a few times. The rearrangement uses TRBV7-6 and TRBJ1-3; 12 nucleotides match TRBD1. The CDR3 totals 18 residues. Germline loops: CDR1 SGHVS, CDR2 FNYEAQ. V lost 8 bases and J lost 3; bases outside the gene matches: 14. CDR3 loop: CASAARGGQGAFGNTIYF. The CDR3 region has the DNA TGTGCCAGCGCGGCTAGGGGGGGACAGGGGGCGTTTGGAAACACCATATATTTT. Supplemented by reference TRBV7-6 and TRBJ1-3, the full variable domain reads GAGVSQSPRYKVTKRGQDVALRCDPISGHVSLYWYRQALGQGPEFLTYFNYEAQQDKSGLPNDRFSAERPEGSISTLTIQRTEQRDSAMYRCASAARGGQGAFGNTIYFGEGSWLTVV.

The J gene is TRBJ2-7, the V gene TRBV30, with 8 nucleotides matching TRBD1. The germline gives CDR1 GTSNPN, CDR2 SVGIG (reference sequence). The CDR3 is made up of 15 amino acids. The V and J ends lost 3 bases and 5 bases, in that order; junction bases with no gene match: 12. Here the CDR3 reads CAWRRPDRGQDEQYF. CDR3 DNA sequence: TGTGCCTGGAGAAGGCCAGACAGGGGACAGGACGAGCAGTACTTC.

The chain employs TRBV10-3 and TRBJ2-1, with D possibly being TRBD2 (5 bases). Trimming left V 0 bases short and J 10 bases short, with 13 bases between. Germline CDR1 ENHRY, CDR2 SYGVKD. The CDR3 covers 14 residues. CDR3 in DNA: TGTGCCATCAGTGAGTCCCAAACTAGTGAGGAGCAGTTCTTC. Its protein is CAISESQTSEEQFF.

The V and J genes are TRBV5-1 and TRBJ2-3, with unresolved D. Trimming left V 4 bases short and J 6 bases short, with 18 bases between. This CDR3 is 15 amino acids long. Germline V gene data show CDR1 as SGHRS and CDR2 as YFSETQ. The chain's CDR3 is CASSPEGPLGDTQYF. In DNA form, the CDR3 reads TGCGCCAGCAGCCCCGAAGGACCCCTGGGGGATACGCAGTATTTT.

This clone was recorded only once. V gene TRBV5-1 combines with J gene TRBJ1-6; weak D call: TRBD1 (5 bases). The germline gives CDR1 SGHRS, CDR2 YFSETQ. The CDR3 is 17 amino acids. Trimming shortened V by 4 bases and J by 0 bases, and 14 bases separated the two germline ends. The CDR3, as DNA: TGCGCCAGCAGCCGACAGACGGTTAGCTCCTATAATTCACCCCTCCACTTT. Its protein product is CASSRQTVSSYNSPLHF.

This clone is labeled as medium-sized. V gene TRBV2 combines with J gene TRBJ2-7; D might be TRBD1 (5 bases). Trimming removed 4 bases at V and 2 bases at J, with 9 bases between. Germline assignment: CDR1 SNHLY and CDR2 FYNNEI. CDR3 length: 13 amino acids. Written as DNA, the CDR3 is TGTGCCAGCAGTGGACAGACAACCTACGAGCAGTACTTC. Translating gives CASSGQTTYEQYF.

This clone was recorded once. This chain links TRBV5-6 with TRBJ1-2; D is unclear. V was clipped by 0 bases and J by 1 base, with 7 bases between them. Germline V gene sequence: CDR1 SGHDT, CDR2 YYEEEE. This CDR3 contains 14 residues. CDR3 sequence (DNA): TGTGCCAGCAGCTTGGGTCGGCTTAACTATGGCTACACCTTC. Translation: CASSLGRLNYGYTF.

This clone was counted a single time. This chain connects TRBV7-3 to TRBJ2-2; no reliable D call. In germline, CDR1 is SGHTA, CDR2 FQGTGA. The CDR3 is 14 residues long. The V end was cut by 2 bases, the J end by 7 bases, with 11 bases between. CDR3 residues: CASSLLPFVGELFF. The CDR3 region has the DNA TGTGCCAGCAGCTTACTTCCTTTTGTCGGGGAGCTGTTTTTT. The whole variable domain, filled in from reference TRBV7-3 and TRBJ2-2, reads GAGVSQTPSNKVTEKGKYVELRCDPISGHTALYWYRQSLGQGPEFLIYFQGTGAADDSGLPNDRFFAVRPEGSVSTLKIQRTERGDSAVYLCASSLLPFVGELFFGEGSRLTVL.

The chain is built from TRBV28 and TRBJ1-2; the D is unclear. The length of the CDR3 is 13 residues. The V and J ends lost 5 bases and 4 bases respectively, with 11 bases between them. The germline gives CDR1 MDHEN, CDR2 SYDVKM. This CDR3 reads CASSGSGGYGYTF. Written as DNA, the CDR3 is TGTGCCAGCAGTGGGTCAGGCGGCTATGGCTACACCTTC.

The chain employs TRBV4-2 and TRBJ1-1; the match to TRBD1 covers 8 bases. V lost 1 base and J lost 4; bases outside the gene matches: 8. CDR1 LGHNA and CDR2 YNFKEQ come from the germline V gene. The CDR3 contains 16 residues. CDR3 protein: CASSQGPGGLGTEAFF. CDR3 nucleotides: TGTGCCAGCAGCCAAGGGCCAGGGGGCTTGGGCACTGAAGCTTTCTTT.